These 13 T cell receptor beta chains were all obtained from the same sample, sequenced in a study of patients and donors after allogeneic stem cell transplantation. TCRdb reanalysed the RT-PCR reads using MiXCR and keeps one entry per CDR3 protein. The sample comprises over 130,000 distinct CDR3 sequences, approximately 37% of which are singletons, and 50% rests with the top ten. The sample comprised blood, either unsorted or a sorted T cell fraction (not recorded which). The origin of the receptors is a human donor who was either an allogeneic HSCT recipient or a stem cell or donor lymphocyte infusion donor (not recorded which). It is not recorded whose cells these are; they may come from a transplant donor.

The gene calls are TRBV12-3 or TRBV12-4 and TRBJ2-2, with a weak D call TRBD1 (6 bases). The CDR3 length is 12 residues. Trimming took 9 bases from V and 6 from J, leaving 11 bases between them. The CDR3 loop reads CASNWGPGELFF. CDR3 in DNA: TGTGCCAGTAATTGGGGGCCCGGGGAGCTGTTTTTT.

This rearrangement joins TRBV7-2 to TRBJ1-1, with D possibly being TRBD1 (5 bases). The CDR3 spans 17 residues. V was clipped by 1 base and J by 4 bases, with 19 bases between them. Germline V lookup: CDR1 SGHTA, CDR2 FQGNSA. CDR3 nucleotides: TGTGCCAGCAGCTTAGAGGCCCGGGGGAGGTTGAGCACTGAAGCTTTCTTT. It translates to CASSLEARGRLSTEAFF.

This sequence joins TRBV5-1 and TRBJ1-5; 10 nucleotides align to TRBD1. V dropped 2 bases and J dropped 5; count of bases not matched to a gene: 4. Per germline, CDR1 SGHRS and CDR2 YFSETQ. This CDR3 is 15 amino acids long. The CDR3 region is CASSFTGTGDQPQHF. The DNA for the CDR3 is TGCGCCAGCAGCTTCACCGGGACAGGGGATCAGCCCCAGCATTTT.

This clonotype was seen a few times. The chain has TRBV11-2 and TRBJ2-7, with D possibly being TRBD1 (6 bases). The CDR3 runs 14 residues. Germline loops: CDR1 SGHAT, CDR2 FQNNGV. The ends were cut back, 5 bases at V and 1 base at J, with 12 bases in the middle. CDR3 sequence reads: CASSPGTPSYEQYF. The CDR3 coding sequence is TGTGCCAGCAGCCCCGGGACACCTTCCTACGAGCAGTACTTC.

This clonotype occurred a few times. The V and J genes are TRBV5-1 and TRBJ1-1, with D perhaps TRBD1 (6 bases). Germline CDR1 and CDR2: SGHRS and YFSETQ. CDR3 length: 14 amino acids. V gave up 0 bases and J gave up 6 bases, with 12 bases separating them. The CDR3 loop is CASSLEGGISEAFF. CDR3 sequence (DNA): TGCGCCAGCAGCTTGGAGGGGGGCATCTCTGAAGCTTTCTTT.

The genes are TRBV5-5 and TRBJ2-3, with 8 bases aligning to TRBD1. The germline gives CDR1 SGHKS, CDR2 YYEKEE (reference sequence). CDR3 length equals 15 residues. The trim removed 4 bases at V and 3 bases at J, leaving 7 bases unmatched. CDR3 protein: CASSPTGVWTDTQYF. Written as DNA, the CDR3 is TGTGCCAGCAGCCCGACAGGGGTTTGGACAGATACGCAGTATTTT.

The chain joins TRBV7-6 to TRBJ2-3; D is unresolved. CDR3 length: 12 residues. Trimming left V 6 bases short and J 3 bases short, with 7 bases between. Germline V gene sequence: CDR1 SGHVS, CDR2 FNYEAQ. The CDR3 reads CASSRLTDTQYF. DNA of the CDR3: TGTGCCAGCAGTCGACTTACAGATACGCAGTATTTT.

The CDR3 spells CATSEPERETQYF. The DNA of the CDR3 is TGTGCCACCAGTGAGCCAGAACGAGAGACCCAGTACTTC. The chain joins TRBV24-1 to TRBJ2-5; D gene ambiguous. The CDR3 totals 13 residues. Germline lookup yields CDR1 KGHDR and CDR2 SFDVKD. The V and J ends lost 4 bases and 4 bases respectively, with 9 bases between them.

The rearrangement links TRBV5-1 to TRBJ2-1; 9 bases are a match to TRBD1. Losses at the gene ends were 1 base for V and 3 bases for J; bases not matched to a gene: 8. Per germline, CDR1 SGHRS and CDR2 YFSETQ. CDR3 size: 17 residues. DNA of the CDR3: TGCGCCAGCAGCTTGATAGGACAGGGGCGCCACTACAATGAGCAGTTCTTC. Amino acid sequence: CASSLIGQGRHYNEQFF.

This chain joins TRBV28 and TRBJ2-2, with 8 bases aligning to TRBD2. Germline V CDR1 and CDR2: MDHEN, SYDVKM. This CDR3 comprises 17 residues. With V trimmed by 5 bases and J by 5 bases, 13 bases remained unmatched. The CDR3: CASSPPRGLAVTGELFF. In DNA form, the CDR3 reads TGTGCCAGCAGTCCCCCCCGAGGACTAGCCGTAACCGGGGAGCTGTTTTTT.

The chain recombines TRBV28 with TRBJ2-1; D might be TRBD1 (6 bases). CDR3 length: 12 amino acids. Trimming took off 10 bases at V and 3 bases at J, with 10 bases between the two ends. Germline values: CDR1 MDHEN, CDR2 SYDVKM. CDR3 bases: TGTGCCATTTACAGGGACTACAATGAGCAGTTCTTC. Its protein product is CAIYRDYNEQFF. Supplemented by reference TRBV28 and TRBJ2-1, the full variable domain reads DVKVTQSSRYLVKRTGEKVFLECVQDMDHENMFWYRQDPGLGLRLIYFSYDVKMKEKGDIPEGYSVSREKKERFSLILESASTNQTSMYLCAIYRDYNEQFFGPGTRLTVL.

The chain recombines TRBV9 with TRBJ2-7, with D uncertain. CDR3 size: 14 residues. The V end lost 4 bases, the J end lost 0 bases, and 11 bases lay between the germline ends. Germline V CDR1 and CDR2: SGDLS, YYNGEE. The DNA for the CDR3 is TGTGCCAGCAGCCCCCCAGTCAACTCCTACGAGCAGTACTTC. It translates to CASSPPVNSYEQYF.

The V call is TRBV27, the J call TRBJ1-1; no clear D gene. Trimming removed 8 bases at V and 4 bases at J, with 14 bases between. CDR1 and CDR2 from the germline V gene are MNHEY and SMNVEV (reference sequence). CDR3 size: 13 residues. CDR3 in amino acids: CASSQYESTEAFF. The CDR3 DNA sequence: TGTGCCAGCTCACAGTATGAGAGCACTGAAGCTTTCTTT.